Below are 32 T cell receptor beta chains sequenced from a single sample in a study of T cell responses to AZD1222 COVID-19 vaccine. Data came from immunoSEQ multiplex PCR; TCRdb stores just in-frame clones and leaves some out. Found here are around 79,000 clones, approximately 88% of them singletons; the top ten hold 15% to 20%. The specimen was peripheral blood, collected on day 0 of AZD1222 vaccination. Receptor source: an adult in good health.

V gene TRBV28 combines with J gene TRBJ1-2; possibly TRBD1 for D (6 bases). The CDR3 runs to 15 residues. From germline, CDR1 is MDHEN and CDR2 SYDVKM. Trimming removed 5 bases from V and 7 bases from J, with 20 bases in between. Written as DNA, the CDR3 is TGTGCCAGCAGTCAGCAGGACGGCGGGGGCGGTGGCTACACCTTC. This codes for CASSQQDGGGGGYTF.

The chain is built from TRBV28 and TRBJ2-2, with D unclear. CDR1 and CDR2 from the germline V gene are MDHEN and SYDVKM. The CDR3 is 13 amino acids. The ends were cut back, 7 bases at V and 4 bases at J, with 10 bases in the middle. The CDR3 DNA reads TGTGCCAGCATCGGAGTGAGCACCGGGGAGCTGTTTTTT. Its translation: CASIGVSTGELFF.

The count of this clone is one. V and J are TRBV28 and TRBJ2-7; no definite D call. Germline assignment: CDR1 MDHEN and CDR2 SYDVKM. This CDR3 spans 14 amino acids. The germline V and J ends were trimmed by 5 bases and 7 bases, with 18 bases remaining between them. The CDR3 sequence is CASSPHPSVGEQYF. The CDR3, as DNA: TGTGCCAGCAGTCCCCACCCCAGTGTCGGTGAGCAGTACTTC.

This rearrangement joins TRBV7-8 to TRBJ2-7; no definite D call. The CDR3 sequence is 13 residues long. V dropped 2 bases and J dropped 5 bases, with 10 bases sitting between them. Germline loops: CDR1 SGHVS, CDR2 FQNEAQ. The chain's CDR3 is CASSLRVEHEQYF. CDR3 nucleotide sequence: TGTGCCAGCAGCTTAAGGGTGGAGCACGAGCAGTACTTC.

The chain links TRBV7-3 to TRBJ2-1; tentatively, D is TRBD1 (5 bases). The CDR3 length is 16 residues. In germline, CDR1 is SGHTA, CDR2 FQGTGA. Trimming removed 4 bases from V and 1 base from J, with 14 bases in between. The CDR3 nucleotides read TGTGCCAGCAGCTCGAGCAGGGCCCTATCCTACAATGAGCAGTTCTTC. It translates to CASSSSRALSYNEQFF.

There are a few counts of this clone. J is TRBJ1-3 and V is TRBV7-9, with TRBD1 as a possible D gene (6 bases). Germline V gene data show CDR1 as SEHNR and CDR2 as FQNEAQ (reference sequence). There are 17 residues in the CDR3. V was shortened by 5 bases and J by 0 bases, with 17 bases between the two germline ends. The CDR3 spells CASSTEGVQYSGNTIYF. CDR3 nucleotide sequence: TGTGCCAGCAGCACAGAGGGGGTGCAATACTCTGGAAACACCATATATTTT.

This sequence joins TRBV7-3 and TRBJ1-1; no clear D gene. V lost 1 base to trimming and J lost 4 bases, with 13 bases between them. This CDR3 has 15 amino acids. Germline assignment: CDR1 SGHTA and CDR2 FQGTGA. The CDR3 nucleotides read TGTGCCAGCAGCTTAAGGGCTGGGGTGGGCACTGAAGCTTTCTTT. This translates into CASSLRAGVGTEAFF.

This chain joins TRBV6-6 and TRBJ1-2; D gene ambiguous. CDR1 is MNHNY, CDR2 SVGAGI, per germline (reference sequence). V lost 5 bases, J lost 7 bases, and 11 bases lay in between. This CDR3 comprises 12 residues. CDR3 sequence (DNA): TGTGCCAGCAGTACCCCGGCCGGTGGCTACACCTTC. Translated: CASSTPAGGYTF.

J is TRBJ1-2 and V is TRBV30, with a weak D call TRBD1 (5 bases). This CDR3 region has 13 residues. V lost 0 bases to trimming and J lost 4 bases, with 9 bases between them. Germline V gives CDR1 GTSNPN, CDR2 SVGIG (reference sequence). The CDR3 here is CAWSVKGSYGYTF. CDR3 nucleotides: TGTGCCTGGAGTGTTAAGGGGTCCTATGGCTACACCTTC.

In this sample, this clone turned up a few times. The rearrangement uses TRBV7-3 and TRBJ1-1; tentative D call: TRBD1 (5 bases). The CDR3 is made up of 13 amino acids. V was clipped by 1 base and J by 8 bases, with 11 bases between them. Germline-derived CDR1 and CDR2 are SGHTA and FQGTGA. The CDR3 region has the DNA TGTGCCAGCAGCTTAAGGGGGACGTCCGAAGCTTTCTTT. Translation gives CASSLRGTSEAFF.

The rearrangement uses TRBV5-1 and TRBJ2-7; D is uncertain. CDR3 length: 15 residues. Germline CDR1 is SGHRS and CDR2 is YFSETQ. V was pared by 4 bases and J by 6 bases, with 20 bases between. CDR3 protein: CASSLLPPGLGEQYF. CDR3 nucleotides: TGCGCCAGCAGCCTCTTACCACCCGGCTTGGGCGAGCAGTACTTC.

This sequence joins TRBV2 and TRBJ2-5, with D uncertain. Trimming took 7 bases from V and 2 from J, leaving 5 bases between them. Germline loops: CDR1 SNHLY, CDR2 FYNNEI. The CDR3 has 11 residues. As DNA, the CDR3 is TGTGCCAGCATGACTCAAGAGACCCAGTACTTC. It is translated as CASMTQETQYF. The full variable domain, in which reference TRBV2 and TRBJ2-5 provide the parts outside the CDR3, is EPEVTQTPSHQVTQMGQEVILRCVPISNHLYFYWYRQILGQKVEFLVSFYNNEISEKSEIFDDQFSVERPDGSNFTLKIRSTKLEDSAMYFCASMTQETQYFGPGTRLLVL.

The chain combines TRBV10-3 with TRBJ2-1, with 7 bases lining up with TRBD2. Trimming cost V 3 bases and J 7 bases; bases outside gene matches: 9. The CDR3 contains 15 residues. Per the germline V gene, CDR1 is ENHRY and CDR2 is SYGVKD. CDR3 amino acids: CAISDRREVWNEQFF. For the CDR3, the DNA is TGTGCCATCAGTGACAGACGGGAGGTGTGGAATGAGCAGTTCTTC.

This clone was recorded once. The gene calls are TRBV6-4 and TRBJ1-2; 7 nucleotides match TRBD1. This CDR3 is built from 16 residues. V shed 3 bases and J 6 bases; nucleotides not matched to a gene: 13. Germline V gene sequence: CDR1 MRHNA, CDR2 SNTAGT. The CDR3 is CASSEGQLTGRDGYTF. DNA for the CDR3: TGTGCCAGCAGTGAAGGCCAGCTGACAGGGCGCGATGGCTACACCTTC.

The CDR3 DNA follows: TGTGCCTGGAGACCAGGGGACTATGGCTACACCTTC. It codes for CAWRPGDYGYTF. V and J are TRBV30 and TRBJ1-2, with a possible D match to TRBD1 (6 bases). The ends were cut back, 3 bases at V and 3 bases at J, with 8 bases in the middle. From germline, CDR1 is GTSNPN and CDR2 SVGIG (reference sequence). The CDR3 totals 12 residues.

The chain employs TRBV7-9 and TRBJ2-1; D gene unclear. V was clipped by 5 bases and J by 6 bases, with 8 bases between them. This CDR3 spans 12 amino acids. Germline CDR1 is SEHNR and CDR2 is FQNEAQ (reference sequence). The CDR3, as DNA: TGTGCCAGCAGCCCCGCCCGCAATGAGCAGTTCTTC. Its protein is CASSPARNEQFF.

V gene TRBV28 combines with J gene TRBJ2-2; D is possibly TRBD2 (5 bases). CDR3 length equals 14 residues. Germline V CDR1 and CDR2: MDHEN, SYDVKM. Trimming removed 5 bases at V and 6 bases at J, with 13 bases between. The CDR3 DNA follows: TGTGCCAGCAGTCTCGAGGGATCCTCCGGGGAGCTGTTTTTT. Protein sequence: CASSLEGSSGELFF.

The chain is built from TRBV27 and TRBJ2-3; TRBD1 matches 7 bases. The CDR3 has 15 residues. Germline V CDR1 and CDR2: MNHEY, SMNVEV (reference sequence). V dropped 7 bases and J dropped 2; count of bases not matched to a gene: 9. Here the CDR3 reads CASNPTGFSTDTQYF. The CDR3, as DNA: TGTGCCAGCAACCCGACAGGGTTCTCCACAGATACGCAGTATTTT.

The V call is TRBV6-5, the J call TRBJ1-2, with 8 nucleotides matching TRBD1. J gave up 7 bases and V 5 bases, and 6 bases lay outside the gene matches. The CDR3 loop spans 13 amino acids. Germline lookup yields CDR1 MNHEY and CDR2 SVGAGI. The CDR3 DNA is TGTGCCAGCAGTAACCGACAGGGGTCTGGCTACACCTTC. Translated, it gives CASSNRQGSGYTF.

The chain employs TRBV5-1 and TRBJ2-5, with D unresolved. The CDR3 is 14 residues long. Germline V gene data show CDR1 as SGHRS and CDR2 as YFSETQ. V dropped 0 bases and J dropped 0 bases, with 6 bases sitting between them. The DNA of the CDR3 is TGCGCCAGCAGCTTGGGTACAGACCAAGAGACCCAGTACTTC. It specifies CASSLGTDQETQYF.

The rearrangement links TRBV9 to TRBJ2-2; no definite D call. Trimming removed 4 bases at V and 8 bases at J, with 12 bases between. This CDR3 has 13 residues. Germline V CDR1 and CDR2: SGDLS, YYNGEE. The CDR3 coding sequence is TGTGCCAGCAGCCTCCACTTGGTAGGGGAGCTGTTTTTT. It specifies CASSLHLVGELFF.

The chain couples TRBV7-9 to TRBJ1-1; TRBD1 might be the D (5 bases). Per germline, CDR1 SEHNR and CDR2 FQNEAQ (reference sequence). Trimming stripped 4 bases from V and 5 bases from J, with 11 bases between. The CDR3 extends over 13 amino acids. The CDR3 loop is CASSSRGGTEAFF. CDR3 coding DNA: TGTGCCAGCAGCTCAAGGGGAGGGACTGAAGCTTTCTTT.

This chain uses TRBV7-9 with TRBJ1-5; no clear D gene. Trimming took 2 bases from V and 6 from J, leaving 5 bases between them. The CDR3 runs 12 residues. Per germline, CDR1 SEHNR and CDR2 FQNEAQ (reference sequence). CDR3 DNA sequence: TGTGCCAGCAGCTTACCGAGTCAGCCCCAGCATTTT. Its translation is CASSLPSQPQHF.

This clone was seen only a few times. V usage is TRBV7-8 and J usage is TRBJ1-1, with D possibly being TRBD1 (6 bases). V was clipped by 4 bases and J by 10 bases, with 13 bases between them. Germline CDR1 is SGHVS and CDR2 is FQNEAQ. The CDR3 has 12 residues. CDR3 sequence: CASSYDRISAFF. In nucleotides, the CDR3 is TGTGCCAGCAGCTACGACAGGATCTCAGCTTTCTTT.

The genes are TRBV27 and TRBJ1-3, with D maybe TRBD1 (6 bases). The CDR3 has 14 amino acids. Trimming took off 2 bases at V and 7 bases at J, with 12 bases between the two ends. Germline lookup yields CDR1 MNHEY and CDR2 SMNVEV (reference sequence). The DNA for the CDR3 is TGTGCCAGCAGTTTAGGGGGGCTTGCGAACACCATATATTTT. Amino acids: CASSLGGLANTIYF.

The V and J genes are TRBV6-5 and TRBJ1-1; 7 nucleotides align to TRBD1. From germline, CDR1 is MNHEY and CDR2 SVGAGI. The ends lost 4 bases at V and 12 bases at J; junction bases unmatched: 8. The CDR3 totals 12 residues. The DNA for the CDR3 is TGTGCCAGCAGTTCCTTCCGACAGGGAACTTTCTTT. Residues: CASSSFRQGTFF.

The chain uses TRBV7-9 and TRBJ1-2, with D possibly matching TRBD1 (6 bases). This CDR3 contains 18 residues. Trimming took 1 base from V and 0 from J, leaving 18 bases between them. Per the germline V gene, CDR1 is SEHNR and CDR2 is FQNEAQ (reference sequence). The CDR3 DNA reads TGTGCCAGCAGCTTAGTCGGGTTAGGGGGGGACGCTAACTATGGCTACACCTTC. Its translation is CASSLVGLGGDANYGYTF.

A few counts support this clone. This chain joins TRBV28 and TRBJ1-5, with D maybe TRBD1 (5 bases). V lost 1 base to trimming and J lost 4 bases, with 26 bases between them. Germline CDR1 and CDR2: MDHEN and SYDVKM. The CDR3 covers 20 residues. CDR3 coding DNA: TGTGCCAGCAGTTTATTGGTGTTTCGGGGCTCCGGGCGGACTAATCAGCCCCAGCATTTT. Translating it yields CASSLLVFRGSGRTNQPQHF.

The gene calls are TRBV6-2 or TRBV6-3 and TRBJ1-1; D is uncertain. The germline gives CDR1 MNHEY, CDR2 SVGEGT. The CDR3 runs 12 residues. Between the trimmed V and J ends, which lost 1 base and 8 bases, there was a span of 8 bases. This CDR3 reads CASSYFSGEAFF. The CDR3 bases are TGTGCCAGCAGTTACTTTTCTGGGGAAGCTTTCTTT.

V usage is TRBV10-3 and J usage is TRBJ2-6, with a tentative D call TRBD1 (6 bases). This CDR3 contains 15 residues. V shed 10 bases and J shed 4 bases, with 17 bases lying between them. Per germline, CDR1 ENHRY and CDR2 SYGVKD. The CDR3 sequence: CATNAQGRGANVLTF. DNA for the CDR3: TGTGCCACCAACGCCCAGGGGCGCGGGGCCAACGTCCTGACTTTC.

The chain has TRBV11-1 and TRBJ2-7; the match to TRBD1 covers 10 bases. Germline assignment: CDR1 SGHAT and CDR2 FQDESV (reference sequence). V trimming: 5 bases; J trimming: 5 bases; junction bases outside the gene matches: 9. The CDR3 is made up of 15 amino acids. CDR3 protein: CASSPPGQGFNEQYF. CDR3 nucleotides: TGTGCCAGCAGCCCTCCGGGACAGGGGTTTAACGAGCAGTACTTC.

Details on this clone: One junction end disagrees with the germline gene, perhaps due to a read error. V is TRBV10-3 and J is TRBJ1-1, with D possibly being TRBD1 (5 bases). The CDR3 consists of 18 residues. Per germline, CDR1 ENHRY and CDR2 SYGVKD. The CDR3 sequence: CAISESAPGVGGYTEALF. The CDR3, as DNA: TGTGCCATCAGTGAGTCGGCCCCGGGGGTCGGGGGTTACACTGAAGCTTTATTT.